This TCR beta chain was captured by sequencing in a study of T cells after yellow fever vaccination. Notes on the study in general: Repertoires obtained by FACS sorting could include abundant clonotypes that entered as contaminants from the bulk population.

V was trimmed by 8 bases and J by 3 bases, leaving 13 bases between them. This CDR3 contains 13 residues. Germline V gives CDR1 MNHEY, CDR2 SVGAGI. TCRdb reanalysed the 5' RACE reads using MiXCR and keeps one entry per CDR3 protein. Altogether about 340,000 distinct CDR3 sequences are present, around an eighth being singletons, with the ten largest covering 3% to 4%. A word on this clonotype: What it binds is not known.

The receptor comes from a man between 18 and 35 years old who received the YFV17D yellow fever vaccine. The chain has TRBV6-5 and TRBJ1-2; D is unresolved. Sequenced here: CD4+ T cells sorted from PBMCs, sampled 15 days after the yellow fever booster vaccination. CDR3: CASAPGFDYGYTF. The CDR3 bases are TGTGCCAGCGCTCCGGGCTTCGACTATGGCTACACCTTC.